The 20 T cell receptor beta chains below come from one sample, sequenced in a study of blood T cell repertoires in COVID-19. Method: immunoSEQ multiplex PCR; TCRdb's copy keeps in-frame clones and lacks some. The sample yields approximately 46,000 clones, more than 75% seen once. Sequencing was carried out using peripheral blood. These receptor sequences come from a man aged 60-69 years with active or convalescent COVID-19.

This clone was found once. This sample also contains other DNA sequences that code for the same CDR3. This chain links TRBV4-1 with TRBJ2-7, with D maybe TRBD1 (5 bases). The CDR3 consists of 13 residues. V lost 1 base and J 7 bases, leaving 11 bases between the germline ends. CDR1 is MGHRA, CDR2 YSYEKL, per germline. The CDR3 nucleotides read TGCGCCAGCAGCCAAGTTTCCCAGGGAGAGCAGTACTTC. This translates into CASSQVSQGEQYF.

The J gene is TRBJ2-3, the V gene TRBV7-3, with 13 bases identical to TRBD2. CDR3 length: 16 residues. The V and J ends lost 4 bases and 2 bases, in that order; junction bases with no gene match: 3. Per the germline V gene, CDR1 is SGHTA and CDR2 is FQGTGA. The CDR3 sequence is CASSSTSGGSTDTQYF. The CDR3 DNA sequence: TGTGCCAGCAGCTCGACTAGCGGGGGGTCCACAGATACGCAGTATTTT.

The chain links TRBV7-2 to TRBJ2-2; 9 bases match TRBD1. After removal of 3 bases from V and 4 bases from J, the junction contained 3 bases not matched to a gene. The CDR3 runs to 15 residues. Germline CDR1 and CDR2: SGHTA and FQGNSA. CDR3 in amino acids: CASSLKTGGTGELFF. Here the CDR3 DNA reads TGTGCCAGCAGCTTGAAGACAGGGGGCACCGGGGAGCTGTTTTTT.

The chain carries TRBV27 and TRBJ1-1; TRBD1 is a possible D gene (6 bases). CDR3 length equals 14 residues. The V gene lost 5 bases and the J gene lost 3 bases, with 13 bases spanning the gap. The germline V gene has CDR1 MNHEY and CDR2 SMNVEV (reference sequence). The CDR3: CASSRDTTYTEAFF. The CDR3 coding sequence is TGTGCCAGCAGTAGGGACACCACATACACTGAAGCTTTCTTT.

The gene calls are TRBV5-1 and TRBJ2-1; no firm D call. The V gene lost 4 bases and the J gene lost 2 bases, with 10 bases spanning the gap. The length of the CDR3 is 14 residues. Per the germline V gene, CDR1 is SGHRS and CDR2 is YFSETQ. The CDR3: CASSMDSTYNEQFF. The CDR3, as DNA: TGCGCCAGCAGCATGGATTCAACCTACAATGAGCAGTTCTTC.

V and J are TRBV20-1 and TRBJ2-5; D is possibly TRBD1 (5 bases). CDR1 DFQATT and CDR2 SNEGSKA come from the germline V gene (reference sequence). This CDR3 region has 8 residues. Between the trimmed V and J ends, which lost 8 bases and 9 bases, there was a span of 7 bases. The CDR3 DNA reads TGCAGTACCAGGGCCCAGTACTTC. Translated: CSTRAQYF.

The V and J genes are TRBV7-9 and TRBJ1-1; D might be TRBD1 (6 bases). With 2 bases removed from V and 3 bases from J, the gap between germline ends came to 19 bases. This CDR3 contains 17 residues. Looked up from germline, CDR1 is SEHNR and CDR2 is FQNEAQ (reference sequence). The CDR3 coding sequence is TGTGCCAGCAGCTTACATTTCGGGGGGGCGAGGGACACTGAAGCTTTCTTT. Protein: CASSLHFGGARDTEAFF.

The chain couples TRBV5-6 to TRBJ1-2; D gene uncertain. From germline, CDR1 is SGHDT and CDR2 YYEEEE. Trimming took 2 bases from V and 4 from J, leaving 15 bases between them. This CDR3 is built from 15 residues. The chain's CDR3 is CASSFGRVSVYGYTF. CDR3 in DNA: TGTGCCAGCAGCTTTGGGAGGGTTAGCGTCTATGGCTACACCTTC.

A single count supports this clone. The chain employs TRBV24-1 and TRBJ1-5, with D uncertain. Germline loops: CDR1 KGHDR, CDR2 SFDVKD. The CDR3 length is 15 residues. The germline V and J ends were trimmed by 3 bases and 3 bases, with 11 bases remaining between them. CDR3 in amino acids: CATSDPGFPNQPQHF. CDR3 in DNA: TGTGCCACCAGTGATCCGGGATTCCCCAATCAGCCCCAGCATTTT.

This clone was seen just once. The CDR3 DNA sequence: TGCGCCAGCAGCCAAGACCGGCAGGGAGGGTTCAATCAGCCCCAGCATTTT. Its protein is CASSQDRQGGFNQPQHF. The chain links TRBV4-1 to TRBJ1-5, with D possibly being TRBD1 (5 bases). Trimming removed 0 bases from V and 3 bases from J, with 15 bases in between. This CDR3 region has 17 residues. Looked up from germline, CDR1 is MGHRA and CDR2 is YSYEKL.

This clone was seen a single time. V usage is TRBV6-6 and J usage is TRBJ1-1, with a tentative D call TRBD1 (5 bases). Germline values: CDR1 MNHNY, CDR2 SVGAGI (reference sequence). Trimming stripped 1 base from V and 5 bases from J, with 11 bases between. This CDR3 is built from 14 residues. CDR3 sequence reads: CASSYWPGGTEAFF. The DNA for the CDR3 is TGTGCCAGCAGTTACTGGCCGGGGGGAACTGAAGCTTTCTTT.

The chain recombines TRBV6-5 with TRBJ1-2; 11 nucleotides agree with TRBD1. In germline, CDR1 is MNHEY, CDR2 SVGAGI. The CDR3 is made up of 14 amino acids. V was pared by 0 bases and J by 8 bases, with 2 bases of the junction left unmatched. The CDR3 DNA is TGTGCCAGCAGTTACTCGGGACAGGGGGTCGGCTACACCTTC. This translates into CASSYSGQGVGYTF.

The genes are TRBV28 and TRBJ1-5, with TRBD1 matching 7 bases. The CDR3 covers 16 residues. From germline, CDR1 is MDHEN and CDR2 SYDVKM. The V segment lost 3 bases and the J segment 1 base; nucleotides outside the gene matches: 6. This chain's CDR3 is CASSFVAGGSNQPQHF. DNA for the CDR3: TGTGCCAGCAGTTTTGTGGCAGGGGGGAGCAATCAGCCCCAGCATTTT.

This rearrangement joins TRBV19 to TRBJ2-7; TRBD1 agrees at 10 bases. The junction had 3 bases not matched to a gene; V was cut back by 10 bases and J by 0 bases. CDR3 length: 13 amino acids. Per the germline V gene, CDR1 is LNHDA and CDR2 is SQIVND (reference sequence). The CDR3 bases are TGTGCCACGGGACAGGGGAGCTCCTACGAGCAGTACTTC. Its protein is CATGQGSSYEQYF.

This clone turned up a few times. The chain joins TRBV7-9 to TRBJ2-7; D remains unclear. CDR1 is SEHNR and CDR2 is FQNEAQ in the germline V gene (reference sequence). The V gene lost 2 bases and the J gene lost 5 bases, with 13 bases spanning the gap. CDR3 length: 14 amino acids. The CDR3 nucleotides are TGTGCCAGCAGCTTAATAAGCTCCCGCGACGAGCAGTACTTC. This codes for CASSLISSRDEQYF.

This rearrangement joins TRBV18 to TRBJ2-3; D possibly corresponds to TRBD2 (5 bases). Germline V gene sequence: CDR1 KGHSH, CDR2 LQKENI. This CDR3 is 15 amino acids long. The germline V and J ends were trimmed by 3 bases and 1 base, with 11 bases remaining between them. The CDR3 region has the DNA TGTGCCAGCTCACCCGGGGTGGTCCGCACAGATACGCAGTATTTT. Encoded protein: CASSPGVVRTDTQYF.

In this sample, this clone turned up a few times. The V call is TRBV7-7, the J call TRBJ2-1; 10 bases fit TRBD2. V was pared by 5 bases and J by 4 bases, with 8 bases of the junction left unmatched. This CDR3 is built from 16 residues. Germline V gene data show CDR1 as SSHAT and CDR2 as FNYEAQ (reference sequence). Here the CDR3 reads CASSPGPSGGYNEQFF. As DNA, the CDR3 is TGTGCCAGCAGCCCAGGGCCTAGCGGGGGTTACAATGAGCAGTTCTTC. Full variable domain (missing parts from reference TRBV7-7 and TRBJ2-1): GAGVSQSPRYKVTKRGQDVTLRCDPISSHATLYWYQQALGQGPEFLTYFNYEAQPDKSGLPSDRFSAERPEGSISTLTIQRTEQRDSAMYRCASSPGPSGGYNEQFFGPGTRLTVL.

This clone has a handful of counts. The chain combines TRBV5-1 with TRBJ1-6; D not resolved. The CDR3 has 17 amino acids. Trimming cost V 0 bases and J 0 bases, with 10 bases left between them. Germline assignment: CDR1 SGHRS and CDR2 YFSETQ. CDR3 coding DNA: TGCGCCAGCAGCTTGGACAGTCAAAGCTCCTATAATTCACCCCTCCACTTT. Encoded protein: CASSLDSQSSYNSPLHF.

The rearrangement links TRBV18 to TRBJ2-7; TRBD2 matches at 9 bases. The CDR3 runs 15 residues. CDR1 is KGHSH and CDR2 is LQKENI in the germline V gene. After removal of 3 bases from V and 5 bases from J, the junction contained 8 bases not matched to a gene. The CDR3 DNA sequence: TGTGCCAGCTCACCGTTGGCTAGCGGGGTCCACGAGCAGTACTTC. It codes for CASSPLASGVHEQYF.

This chain joins TRBV29-1 and TRBJ1-3, with D maybe TRBD1 (5 bases). The CDR3 is made up of 14 amino acids. V lost 6 bases, J lost 0 bases, and 12 bases lay in between. In germline, CDR1 is SQVTM, CDR2 ANQGSEA. This CDR3 reads CSVADTSSGNTIYF. DNA of the CDR3: TGCAGCGTGGCGGACACGAGCTCTGGAAACACCATATATTTT.